One T cell receptor (beta chain) is described in this entry. Which antigen it targets is not known. No base quality information exists; no much larger clone differs at one position. The source of the sample is a study of blood T cell repertoires in COVID-19 (TCRdb year 2020). Regarding the study in general: Collaborator samples came from the United States, Italy and Spain and covered acute and convalescent phases of COVID-19. The samples were drawn from the first 160 participants of the ongoing ImmuneRACE study and from about 1,200 subjects provided by 6 global collaborators. Subjects who had been exposed to COVID-19, were actively infected with it, or had recovered from it provided the deeply sampled blood TCRbeta repertoires that made up the dataset. The repertoires were released in a freely available public database intended as a resource for research on the immune response to SARS-CoV-2. HLA class I and class II types, where available, came from metadata supplied by the sample provider rather than from assay-based typing. The prospective study material was composed of cDNA or gDNA derived from T cells, B-cell-depleted T cells, or PBMCs. Sample metadata almost always included a de-identified subject ID, COVID-19 status, age in years and sex. The study at large found these results: The quantity of clinical and demographic metadata differed by source and by participant and was supplied without curation.

V loses 5 bases of germline sequence and J loses 12 bases, and the interval between the two ends is 20 bases. From cysteine to phenylalanine, the CDR3 is 14 amino acids long. CDR3 DNA is the only sequence kept; it has 42 bases, read in frame from the first base. CDR1 SGHAT and CDR2 FQNNGV are derived from the germline V gene. The immunoSEQ Assay, a bias-controlled multiplex PCR, was used to amplify TCRbeta CDR3 regions from genomic DNA. In the source study's methods: The number of nucleated cells in each sample was estimated from the amplification of reference gene primers within the assay. To quantify the absolute abundance of each unique TCRbeta CDR3 rearrangement, sequence reads were collapsed and filtered. For each sample, productive Simpson clonality was calculated as the square root of Simpson's diversity index across productive rearrangements. Sourced from immuneACCESS, this table was stored by TCRdb with only in-frame sequences that have V and J called. A share of the clones is absent; for the studies checked, an unresolved V gene accounts for under half, and the remainder has no known explanation. V, J and clone size derive from that table, while D and trimming were established from the DNA sequence. In this sample the table shows just under 150,000 clones, about nine tenths of which occur a single time. Around 1.5% of the sample belongs to the ten largest clones.

The collaborating institutions used their own protocols to collect whole blood in K2EDTA tubes. For TCRbeta analysis, collaborator samples were shipped as frozen whole blood, as isolated PBMCs, or as DNA extracted from either sample type. The source of this sequence is a human donor in a cohort sampled during active COVID-19. Sequencing was carried out using peripheral blood. This chain is built from TRBV11-2 and TRBJ2-1; the D gene is possibly TRBD1, with 6 bases matching. The CDR3 protein sequence reads: CASSPDRSGTGQFF. The DNA is TGTGCCAGCAGCCCAGACAGGTCCGGGACGGGGCAGTTCTTC.